Below, 24 T cell receptor beta chains from the same sample are listed, as sequenced in a study of beta chain features in type 1 diabetes. Study outcomes and limitations: All four CD4+ subsets from Type 1 diabetes patients carried moderately but significantly shorter TCRB CDR3s.

The antigens these receptors bind are not known. Isolated RNA was reverse transcribed in full, so expressed TCRB transcripts were sequenced. TCRdb's table, derived via immunoSEQ multiplex PCR, lists solely in-frame clones and lacks some. The sample contains 15,000 to 18,000 clones, more than 60% of which appear only once. Sequences were obtained from Tregs from blood. All receptors come from a man under 40 with type 1 diabetes.

The chain carries TRBV7-2 and TRBJ2-2; D may be TRBD1 (6 bases). The CDR3 loop spans 16 amino acids. Trimming stripped 5 bases from V and 0 bases from J, with 13 bases between. CDR1 is SGHTA, CDR2 FQGNSA, per germline. The CDR3 region has the DNA TGTGCCAGCAGCCCGGACAGCAGAACGAACACCGGGGAGCTGTTTTTT. It encodes CASSPDSRTNTGELFF.

The chain has TRBV9 and TRBJ1-3; 9 bases line up with TRBD1. The V segment lost 3 bases and the J segment 0 bases; nucleotides outside the gene matches: 7. Per germline, CDR1 SGDLS and CDR2 YYNGEE. The CDR3 contains 17 residues. CDR3 region: CASSAGGTGNSGNTIYF. The CDR3 DNA is TGTGCCAGCAGCGCAGGTGGGACAGGGAACTCTGGAAACACCATATATTTT.

CDR3 amino acids: CASSLAGAGGGSPLHF. CDR3 sequence (DNA): TGCGCCAGCAGCTTGGCCGGGGCAGGGGGTGGTTCACCCCTCCACTTT. J is TRBJ1-6 and V is TRBV5-1; the match to TRBD1 covers 7 bases. This CDR3 spans 16 amino acids. The trim removed 0 bases at V and 9 bases at J, leaving 9 bases unmatched. CDR1 SGHRS and CDR2 YFSETQ come from the germline V gene. The full variable domain, with the rest looked up from reference TRBV5-1 and TRBJ1-6, is KAGVTQTPRYLIKTRGQQVTLSCSPISGHRSVSWYQQTPGQGLQFLFEYFSETQRNKGNFPGRFSGRQFSNSRSEMNVSTLELGDSALYLCASSLAGAGGGSPLHFGNGTRLTVT.

V and J are TRBV7-2 and TRBJ1-6, with 8 bases lining up with TRBD1. CDR3 length: 16 residues. Germline V gene data show CDR1 as SGHTA and CDR2 as FQGNSA. V lost 3 bases, J lost 9 bases, and 10 bases stayed unmatched. The CDR3 DNA reads TGTGCCAGCAGCTTTTGGTTAGGGACAGGAGCTTCACCCCTCCACTTT. Protein product: CASSFWLGTGASPLHF.

The chain employs TRBV18 and TRBJ2-7; 7 bases align to TRBD2. The CDR3 totals 15 residues. Unmatched junction bases numbered 9, after V lost 4 bases and J lost 3 bases. The germline V gene encodes CDR1 KGHSH and CDR2 LQKENI. The CDR3 loop is CASSRTAGGVYEQYF. The CDR3 DNA reads TGTGCCAGCTCACGGACGGCTGGGGGGGTCTACGAGCAGTACTTC.

This chain connects TRBV2 to TRBJ1-1, with D perhaps TRBD1 (5 bases). The germline V gene has CDR1 SNHLY and CDR2 FYNNEI. The CDR3 length is 12 residues. The V end lost 7 bases, the J end lost 8 bases, and 14 bases lay between the germline ends. Written as DNA, the CDR3 is TGTGCCAGCACAGGGAACTTACTCGAAGCTTTCTTT. Translation: CASTGNLLEAFF. Supplemented by reference TRBV2 and TRBJ1-1, the full variable domain reads EPEVTQTPSHQVTQMGQEVILRCVPISNHLYFYWYRQILGQKVEFLVSFYNNEISEKSEIFDDQFSVERPDGSNFTLKIRSTKLEDSAMYFCASTGNLLEAFFGQGTRLTVV.

The rearrangement links TRBV7-2 to TRBJ1-6; no reliable D call. V lost 3 bases to trimming and J lost 7 bases, with 7 bases between them. The CDR3 loop spans 13 amino acids. Germline assignment: CDR1 SGHTA and CDR2 FQGNSA. CDR3 residues: CASSLGMNSPLHF. The CDR3 DNA follows: TGTGCCAGCAGCTTGGGCATGAATTCACCCCTCCACTTT. The full variable domain, with the rest looked up from reference TRBV7-2 and TRBJ1-6, is GAGVSQSPSNKVTEKGKDVELRCDPISGHTALYWYRQSLGQGLEFLIYFQGNSAPDKSGLPSDRFSAERTGGSVSTLTIQRTQQEDSAVYLCASSLGMNSPLHFGNGTRLTVT.

The V gene is TRBV5-1, the J gene TRBJ2-1; 7 bases match TRBD1. CDR3 size: 14 residues. The junction had 8 bases not matched to a gene; V was cut back by 4 bases and J by 7 bases. CDR1 and CDR2 from the germline V gene are SGHRS and YFSETQ. DNA of the CDR3: TGCGCCAGCAGCCCCGACAGGGTAGGGAATGAGCAGTTCTTC. It codes for CASSPDRVGNEQFF.

This chain uses TRBV18 with TRBJ2-5; 11 bases agree with TRBD1. Germline V lookup: CDR1 KGHSH, CDR2 LQKENI. This CDR3 contains 14 residues. J was trimmed by 5 bases and V by 4 bases; bases with no gene match: 3. The CDR3: CASSRTGGEETQYF. The CDR3 DNA is TGTGCCAGCTCACGGACAGGGGGCGAGGAGACCCAGTACTTC.

V gene TRBV5-6 combines with J gene TRBJ2-7; tentative D call: TRBD2 (6 bases). This CDR3 contains 16 residues. Trimming took 0 bases from V and 3 from J, leaving 16 bases between them. Germline V gives CDR1 SGHDT, CDR2 YYEEEE. For the CDR3, the DNA is TGTGCCAGCAGCTTGGGGGCGCCGGGGGATGTCTACGAGCAGTACTTC. Its protein product is CASSLGAPGDVYEQYF.

The DNA for the CDR3 is TGTGCCATCAGTGAAGGGCTGACAGGTTCCGAAGCTTTCTTT. It codes for CAISEGLTGSEAFF. The chain joins TRBV10-3 to TRBJ1-1; tentative D call: TRBD1 (6 bases). In germline, CDR1 is ENHRY, CDR2 SYGVKD. The length of the CDR3 is 14 residues. Trimming cost V 3 bases and J 8 bases, with 16 bases left between them.

The chain recombines TRBV6-1 with TRBJ2-5; TRBD1 matches 9 bases. The CDR3 is made up of 15 amino acids. Germline V gives CDR1 MNHNS, CDR2 SASEGT. J lost 4 bases, V lost 3 bases, and 6 bases had no gene match. CDR3 sequence (DNA): TGTGCCAGCAGTGACGCGGGACAGGGTCCAGAGACCCAGTACTTC. Protein sequence: CASSDAGQGPETQYF.

Remarks on this clone: Its ends do not fully match the called genes, so a read error is possible. The rearrangement joins TRBV7-6 to TRBJ2-1; perhaps TRBD2 as D (6 bases). Germline CDR1 is SGHVS and CDR2 is FNYEAQ. This CDR3 region has 13 residues. CDR3 protein: CASSLLHGEEGIF. Here the CDR3 DNA reads TGTGCCAGCAGCTTATTACACGGGGAGGAAGGGATCTTC.

V gene TRBV5-1 combines with J gene TRBJ1-2; 10 bases map to TRBD1. The V gene end was trimmed by 0 bases and the J gene end by 6 bases; junction bases not matched to a gene: 5. Germline loops: CDR1 SGHRS, CDR2 YFSETQ. This CDR3 comprises 15 residues. The CDR3 DNA sequence: TGCGCCAGCAGCTTGGTGGGACAGGGGTCCGATGGCTACACCTTC. Its protein is CASSLVGQGSDGYTF.

The count of this clone is one. This chain joins TRBV5-5 and TRBJ2-1; D not resolved. Trimming left V 2 bases short and J 9 bases short, with 9 bases between. Germline V gene lookup returns CDR1 SGHKS and CDR2 YYEKEE (reference sequence). The CDR3 totals 12 residues. The CDR3 reads CASSFNRAEQFF. The DNA for the CDR3 is TGTGCCAGCAGCTTCAATAGAGCTGAGCAGTTCTTC.

This chain connects TRBV2 to TRBJ1-5; no reliable D call. Germline V gene data show CDR1 as SNHLY and CDR2 as FYNNEI. V was cut by 1 base and J by 1 base, with 8 bases left in between. The CDR3 covers 15 residues. The CDR3 region has the DNA TGTGCCAGCAGTGAAGGGTCTATCAGCAATCAGCCCCAGCATTTT. Translation: CASSEGSISNQPQHF.

CDR3 bases: TGTGCCAGCCGGCGGGGTACCTCTAATGAAAAACTGTTTTTT. It yields the protein CASRRGTSNEKLFF. The J gene is TRBJ1-4, the V gene TRBV6-6; no clear D gene. V gave up 8 bases and J gave up 3 bases, with 13 bases separating them. The germline gives CDR1 MNHNY, CDR2 SVGAGI (reference sequence). The length of the CDR3 is 14 residues.

The chain uses TRBV7-9 and TRBJ2-4; D uncertain. CDR1 SEHNR and CDR2 FQNEAQ come from the germline V gene (reference sequence). The ends were cut back, 5 bases at V and 0 bases at J, with 8 bases in the middle. The CDR3 runs to 14 residues. This chain's CDR3 is CASSRILAKNIQYF. CDR3 DNA sequence: TGTGCCAGCAGCCGAATACTAGCCAAAAACATTCAGTACTTC.

The V and J genes are TRBV5-1 and TRBJ2-7; TRBD1 might be the D (5 bases). The CDR3 sequence is 11 residues long. The germline CDR1 and CDR2 sequences are SGHRS and YFSETQ. Trimming took 4 bases from V and 3 from J, leaving 5 bases between them. The CDR3 region is CASSQGYEQYF. CDR3 nucleotides: TGCGCCAGCAGCCAGGGCTACGAGCAGTACTTC.

CDR3: CSWDSHNEQFF. CDR3 nucleotide sequence: TGCAGCTGGGACTCACACAATGAGCAGTTCTTC. V gene TRBV29-1 combines with J gene TRBJ2-1; the D gene is possibly TRBD2 (6 bases). Germline CDR1 and CDR2: SQVTM and ANQGSEA. V was shortened by 8 bases and J by 5 bases, with 10 bases between the two germline ends. CDR3 length equals 11 residues.

The chain combines TRBV29-1 with TRBJ2-1; TRBD2 agrees at 11 bases. The germline gives CDR1 SQVTM, CDR2 ANQGSEA. V trimming: 5 bases; J trimming: 4 bases; junction bases outside the gene matches: 4. There are 14 residues in the CDR3. The CDR3 coding sequence is TGCAGCGTTTCCACTAGCGGGAGTTACAATGAGCAGTTCTTC. Amino acids: CSVSTSGSYNEQFF.

A single count supports this clone. The chain recombines TRBV7-2 with TRBJ2-7; TRBD2 is a possible D gene (7 bases). The V gene lost 5 bases and the J gene lost 0 bases, with 17 bases spanning the gap. This CDR3 has 16 residues. The germline gives CDR1 SGHTA, CDR2 FQGNSA. CDR3 nucleotides: TGTGCCAGCAGCAAAGGGGGGCTAGCGGACTCCTACGAGCAGTACTTC. Its translation: CASSKGGLADSYEQYF. Looking up the rest from reference TRBV7-2 and TRBJ2-7 gives the full variable domain: GAGVSQSPSNKVTEKGKDVELRCDPISGHTALYWYRQSLGQGLEFLIYFQGNSAPDKSGLPSDRFSAERTGGSVSTLTIQRTQQEDSAVYLCASSKGGLADSYEQYFGPGTRLTVT.

The chain couples TRBV29-1 to TRBJ2-2, with a possible D match to TRBD1 (6 bases). This CDR3 has 15 residues. Germline V CDR1 and CDR2: SQVTM, ANQGSEA. Trimming took 6 bases from V and 2 from J, leaving 16 bases between them. This chain's CDR3 is CSVATGTSNTGELFF. CDR3 bases: TGCAGCGTGGCCACCGGGACATCTAACACCGGGGAGCTGTTTTTT.

The count of this clone is one. The genes are TRBV29-1 and TRBJ2-3, with 15 nucleotides matching TRBD2. The CDR3 covers 18 residues. CDR1 is SQVTM, CDR2 ANQGSEA, per germline. J was trimmed by 1 base and V by 0 bases; bases with no gene match: 5. CDR3 sequence (DNA): TGCAGCGTTGAAGACCGGACTAGCGGGGGGGCTCGCACAGATACGCAGTATTTT. Its translation: CSVEDRTSGGARTDTQYF.